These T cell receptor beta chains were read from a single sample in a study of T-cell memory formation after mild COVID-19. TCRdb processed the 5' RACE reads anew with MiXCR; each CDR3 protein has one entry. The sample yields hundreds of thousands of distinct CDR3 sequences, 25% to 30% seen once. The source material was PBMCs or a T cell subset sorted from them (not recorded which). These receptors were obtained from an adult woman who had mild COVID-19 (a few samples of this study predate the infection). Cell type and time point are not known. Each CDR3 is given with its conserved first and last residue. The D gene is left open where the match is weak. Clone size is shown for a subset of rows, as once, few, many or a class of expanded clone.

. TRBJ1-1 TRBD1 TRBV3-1 TGTGCCAGCAGCCCAGGACAGGGGTCCAGTTTGAACACTGAAGCTTTCTTT CASSPGQGSSLNTEAFF
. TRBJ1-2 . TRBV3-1 TGTGCCAGCAGCCTCCACCAGATCAGCCGAGATGGCTACACCTTC CASSLHQISRDGYTF
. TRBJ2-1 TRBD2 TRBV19 TGTGCCAGCTCGCCCGGGACTAGCGGGACCAGGAAGCAGTTCTTC CASSPGTSGTRKQFF
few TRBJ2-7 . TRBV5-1 TGCGCCAGCAGCTCTACAGACGGTGCCTACGAGCAGTACTTC CASSSTDGAYEQYF
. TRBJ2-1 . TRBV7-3 TGTGCCAGCAGTAAAGGCCCCGGCAATGAGCAGTTCTTC CASSKGPGNEQFF
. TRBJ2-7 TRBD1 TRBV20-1 TGCAGTGCAAAGTGGGACAGGGGGATAACCTACGAGCAGTACTTC CSAKWDRGITYEQYF
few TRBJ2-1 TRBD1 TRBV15 TGTGCCATATCTGCAGGGGGTGAGCAGTTCTTC CAISAGGEQFF
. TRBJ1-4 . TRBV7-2 TGTGCCAGCAGCTTCAGGGAGGTGGGCGGGTTGAGTGAAAAACTGTTTTTT CASSFREVGGLSEKLFF
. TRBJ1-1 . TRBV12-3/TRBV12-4 TGTGCCAGCAGTTTCAACAGGGCCACTGAAGCTTTCTTT CASSFNRATEAFF
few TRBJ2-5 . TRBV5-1 TGCGCCAGCAGCTTGGCCGCACCGTCTGGGGAGACCCAGTACTTC CASSLAAPSGETQYF
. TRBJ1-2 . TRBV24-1 TGTGCCACCAGTGATTATAGTGGCAGGGTAGATGGCTACACCTTC CATSDYSGRVDGYTF
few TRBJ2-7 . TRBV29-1 TGCAGCGTTGAGAGGACAGAGGGCTACGAGCAGTACTTC CSVERTEGYEQYF
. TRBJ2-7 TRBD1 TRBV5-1 TGCGCCAGCAGTGCTGACTGGACAGGGATCCGGGAGCAGTACTTC CASSADWTGIREQYF
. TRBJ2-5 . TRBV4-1 TGCGCCAGCAGCCAAGTATGGAGGGATGCTTCGAAGACCCAGTACTTC CASSQVWRDASKTQYF
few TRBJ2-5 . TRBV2 TGTGTTTCGGGAGCCAAAGAGACCCAGTACTTC CVSGAKETQYF
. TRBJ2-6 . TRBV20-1 TGCAGTGCTCGGACACCTTTTGGAGGTGGGGCCAACGTCCTGACTTTC CSARTPFGGGANVLTF
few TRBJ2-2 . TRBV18 TGTGCCAGCTCACCACCACTTAACACCGGGGAGCTGTTTTTT CASSPPLNTGELFF
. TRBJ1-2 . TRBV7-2 TGTGCCAGCAGCTTAGAGGCCAGATCGTATGGCTACACCTTC CASSLEARSYGYTF
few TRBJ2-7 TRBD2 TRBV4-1 TGCGCCAGCAGCCGAACTAGCGGGGAGCAGTACTTC CASSRTSGEQYF
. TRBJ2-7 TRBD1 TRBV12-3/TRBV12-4 TGTGCCAGCAGTTCATTAGGGACAGGGAGAGGCGAGCAGTACTTC CASSSLGTGRGEQYF
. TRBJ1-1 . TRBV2 TGTGCCAGCAGTGATGAGGGACACACTGAAGCTTTCTTT CASSDEGHTEAFF
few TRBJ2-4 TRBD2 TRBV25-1 TGTGCCAGCAGTGCCGCAGGGAGGGAAAACATTCAGTACTTC CASSAAGRENIQYF
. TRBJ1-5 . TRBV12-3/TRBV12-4 TGTGCCAGCAGGTCCGACGACCCTAATCAGCCCCAGCATTTT CASRSDDPNQPQHF
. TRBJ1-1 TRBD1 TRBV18 TGTGCCAGCTCACCGTTGGGACAGGATTACACTGAAGCTTTCTTT CASSPLGQDYTEAFF
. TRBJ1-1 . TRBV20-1 TGCAGTGCTAGATCGACGGGGGGAGGGAGGAGCACTGAAGCTTTCTTT CSARSTGGGRSTEAFF
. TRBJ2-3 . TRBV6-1 TGTGCCAGCAGCTCAGTCAGCACAGATACGCAGTATTTT CASSSVSTDTQYF
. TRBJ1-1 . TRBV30 TGTGCCTGTATAAGGACGCTCCTCCAGGACACTGAAGCTTTCTTT CACIRTLLQDTEAFF
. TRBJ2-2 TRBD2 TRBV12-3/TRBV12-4 TGTGCCAGCAGTTTCGGGGGGGCCGGGGAGCTGTTTTTT CASSFGGAGELFF
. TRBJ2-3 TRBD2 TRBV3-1 TGTGCCAGCAGCCAAGATGAACTAGCGAGCACAGATACGCAGTATTTT CASSQDELASTDTQYF
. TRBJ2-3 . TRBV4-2 TGTGCCAGCAGCCAAGAGGACAGCACAGATACGCAGTATTTT CASSQEDSTDTQYF
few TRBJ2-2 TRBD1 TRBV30 TGTGCCTGGAGCAAAACAGGGGCCGGGGAGCTGTTTTTT CAWSKTGAGELFF
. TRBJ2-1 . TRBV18 TGTGCCAGCTCACCGATTCTTAGCTCCTACAATGAGCAGTTCTTC CASSPILSSYNEQFF
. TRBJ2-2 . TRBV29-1 TGCAGCGTTCGAGAGGGCCTTTACACCGGGGAGCTGTTTTTT CSVREGLYTGELFF
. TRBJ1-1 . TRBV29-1 TGCAGCGTTCAGTGGGACCGCGGAACTGAAGCTTTCTTT CSVQWDRGTEAFF